This TCR beta chain was recorded in a study of cytomegalovirus exposure and HLA in healthy donors. CDR1 is MNHNS, CDR2 SASEGT, per germline. V lost 10 bases to trimming and J lost 5 bases, with 13 bases between them. This CDR3 comprises 12 residues. This clone has only one observation. The PCR was carried out with 60 Vbeta primers and 13 Jbeta primers. Here immunoSEQ multiplex PCR was the method, and the copy in TCRdb shows in-frame clones only, minus some. Of about 96,000 clones detected, roughly 74% appear once; the ten largest clones hold roughly 3.2%. The J gene is TRBJ2-3, the V gene TRBV6-1; D perhaps matches TRBD2 (5 bases). The source is a female donor in good health and CMV-seropositive. The sample taken for sequencing was PBMCs. CDR3 loop: CATTSPGDTQYF. In nucleotides, the CDR3 is TGTGCCACCACTAGTCCAGGAGATACGCAGTATTTT.